Listed below are T cell receptor beta chains from one sample, sequenced in a study of T-cell reconstitution after alpha-beta-depleted transplantation in children. TCRdb independently ran MiXCR on the PCR reads; one entry per CDR3 protein. Counted here are 900,000 or so distinct CDR3 sequences, roughly 16% occurring once; the ten biggest clones make up just under 5%. This specimen consisted of PBMCs, mostly from graft donor cells, obtained 360 days after TCRalphabeta/CD19-depleted stem cell transplant. The receptors were gathered from a male patient under 18 who had a stem cell transplant for acute lymphoblastic leukemia, so the T cells may come from the graft donor. The CDR3 runs from the conserved cysteine through the conserved F or W. D genes are given only for firm matches. A row's size may be missing; if present it is once, few, many or a size class.

TRBV5-1	TRBJ2-7	TRBD2	.	TGCGCCAGCAGCTGGACGGCGGGAGGAAGCGCCTACGAGCAGTACTTC	CASSWTAGGSAYEQYF
TRBV12-3/TRBV12-4	TRBJ2-3	.	few	TGTGCCAGCAGTCCCGGGACGTCCCCAGATACGCAGTATTTT	CASSPGTSPDTQYF
TRBV5-1	TRBJ2-2	.	few	TGCGCCGGCGGGGTCAGGGGTGCAGCCGGGGAGCTGTTTTTT	CAGGVRGAAGELFF
TRBV11-2	TRBJ2-1	.	.	TGTGCCAGCAGCTTAGATCCGCTACGGGATGAGCAGTTCTTC	CASSLDPLRDEQFF
TRBV12-3/TRBV12-4	TRBJ2-1	.	.	TGTGCCAGCAGTTTCCCCGGAGGAGCCACCAATGAGCAGTTCTTC	CASSFPGGATNEQFF
TRBV18	TRBJ2-6	TRBD1	.	TGTGCCAGCTATCAAGGGACAGGGACCATCTCTGGGGCCAACGTCCTGACTTTC	CASYQGTGTISGANVLTF
TRBV7-9	TRBJ2-7	.	.	TGTGCCAGCAGCCAAGGGATTTCCGCCTACGAGCAGTACTTC	CASSQGISAYEQYF
TRBV20-1	TRBJ1-5	TRBD1	.	TGCAGTGCTAGCCCGGGGGTACAGGGGGTAAAGCCCCAGCATTTT	CSASPGVQGVKPQHF
TRBV2	TRBJ2-3	.	.	TGTGCCAGCAGTGGGGACGGGGGCACAGATACGCAGTATTTT	CASSGDGGTDTQYF
TRBV6-1	TRBJ1-5	TRBD1	.	TGTGCCAGCAGGGAGACAGGGGGCGATGGCAATCAGCCCCAGCATTTT	CASRETGGDGNQPQHF
TRBV4-1	TRBJ2-7	.	few	TGCGCCAGCAGCCAAGCCCCCCCGGGGGAGCAGTACTTC	CASSQAPPGEQYF
TRBV20-1	TRBJ2-7	.	.	TGCAGTGCTAGAGATAACAGCAACCTCTACGAGCAGTACTTC	CSARDNSNLYEQYF
TRBV5-1	TRBJ2-6	.	.	TGCGCCAGCAGCCCGGGACTCGCGGGGGCCAACGTCCTGACTTTC	CASSPGLAGANVLTF
TRBV4-1	TRBJ2-1	TRBD2	.	TGCGCCAGCAGCCAAGATGAGCTAGCGGGAGCCGTACTAGGCCTCCATGAGCAGTTCTTC	CASSQDELAGAVLGLHEQFF
TRBV25-1	TRBJ1-2	.	.	TGTGCCAGCAGTGAATTGTCCAGGGACCTATATGGCTACACCTTC	CASSELSRDLYGYTF
TRBV4-1	TRBJ2-2	TRBD1	many	TGCGCCAGCAGGTTACAGGGGAGCACCGGGGAGCTGTTTTTT	CASRLQGSTGELFF
TRBV6-2/TRBV6-3	TRBJ2-2	.	few	TGTGCCAGCAGATCCGAGCGGAACACCGGGGAGCTGTTTTTT	CASRSERNTGELFF
TRBV3-1	TRBJ2-6	.	.	TGTGCCAGCAGCCAAGATTGGGCTGGGGCCTCTGGGGCCAACGTCCTGACTTTC	CASSQDWAGASGANVLTF
TRBV5-1	TRBJ2-7	.	few	TGCGCCAGCAGCTTGATAGTTAGAGGGGAGCAGTACTTC	CASSLIVRGEQYF
TRBV5-1	TRBJ2-2	.	.	TGCGCCAGCAGCTTGAGTGGACACCTCACCGGGGAGCTGTTTTTT	CASSLSGHLTGELFF
TRBV12-3/TRBV12-4	TRBJ2-7	.	.	TGTGCCAGCAGTTTCGGGGGACAGAGGTACGAGCAGTACTTC	CASSFGGQRYEQYF
TRBV6-1	TRBJ2-4	.	few	TGTGCCAGCAGTGGCGTCCGGGGACAAAAAAACATTCAGTACTTC	CASSGVRGQKNIQYF
TRBV4-1	TRBJ2-3	.	many	TGCGCCAGCAGCCATAGACGGACAGATACGCAGTATTTT	CASSHRRTDTQYF
TRBV21-1	TRBJ2-7	.	.	TGTGCCAGCACCGCGAAGGACGAAGACTACGAGCAGTACTTC	CASTAKDEDYEQYF
TRBV20-1	TRBJ2-3	TRBD1	.	TGCAGTGCTAGAGAGAAGCCGACAGGGCCCAGCACAGATACGCAGTATTTT	CSAREKPTGPSTDTQYF
TRBV5-1	TRBJ2-5	.	.	TGCGCCAGCAGTGACGGGACGTTTGAAGAGACCCAGTACTTC	CASSDGTFEETQYF
TRBV4-1	TRBJ2-5	.	.	TGCGCCAGCAGCCAATCATGGACCGGTCGGTCGGAGACCCAGTACTTC	CASSQSWTGRSETQYF
TRBV20-1	TRBJ2-5	.	.	TGCAGTGCTAGAGATCTTTGGCTACAGACAGTTGAGACCCAGTACTTC	CSARDLWLQTVETQYF
TRBV28	TRBJ2-3	.	many	TGTGCCAGCAGCTCACGGGAGATAGATACGCAGTATTTT	CASSSREIDTQYF
TRBV30	TRBJ2-3	TRBD2	few	TGTGCCTGGGAAATAGCGGGAGGAAGCACAGATACGCAGTATTTT	CAWEIAGGSTDTQYF
TRBV2	TRBJ2-2	.	many	TGTGCCAGCAGTCCCCGGACAACGAACACCGGGGAGCTGTTTTTT	CASSPRTTNTGELFF
TRBV5-1	TRBJ2-3	.	many	TGCGCCAGCAGCTTGGATCACGGCACAGATACGCAGTATTTT	CASSLDHGTDTQYF
TRBV18	TRBJ2-7	.	.	TGTGCCAGCTCAGTGGGACTCCCCCCTGGGTACGAGCAGTACTTC	CASSVGLPPGYEQYF
TRBV6-1	TRBJ2-7	TRBD2	.	TGTGCCAGCACCCTAGCGGGAGGGAATCCACCTACCTGCGAGCAGTACTTC	CASTLAGGNPPTCEQYF
TRBV5-1	TRBJ2-1	.	many	TGCGCCAGCAGCTCGGCGGACTACCTTCGGCAGTTCTTC	CASSSADYLRQFF
TRBV27	TRBJ2-1	.	few	TGTGCCAGCCGGGACTGGAGCTACAATGAGCAGTTCTTC	CASRDWSYNEQFF
TRBV9	TRBJ2-1	.	.	TGTGCCAGCAGCGTAGCTACGTGGGGCGACTGGGGCGATGAGCAGTTCTTC	CASSVATWGDWGDEQFF
TRBV12-3/TRBV12-4	TRBJ2-7	.	.	TGTGCCAGCAGCCCTGACAAGGGGACCTACGAGCAGTACTTC	CASSPDKGTYEQYF
TRBV20-1	TRBJ2-1	.	few	TGCAGTGCTCTACTATACAATGAGCAGTTCTTC	CSALLYNEQFF
TRBV7-3	TRBJ1-2	.	.	TGTGCCAGCAGCCAAGACCCCTTGGGGCCCTATGGCTACACCTTC	CASSQDPLGPYGYTF
TRBV12-3/TRBV12-4	TRBJ1-1	.	few	TGTGCCAGCAGTTTACCATTCCGGGAGGGCACTGAAGCTTTCTTT	CASSLPFREGTEAFF